The present TCR beta chain was sequenced within a study of lymphopenia after photon versus proton radiotherapy. The V and J ends lost 6 bases and 4 bases, in that order; junction bases with no gene match: 6. Germline CDR1 SNHLY, CDR2 FYNNEI. This CDR3 contains 14 residues. Study-wide points: Relative stability marked proton patients; photon patients lost diversity and naive cells. After lymphocyte nadir, photon-treated repertoires showed oligoclonal expansion, especially CD8+ Temra. Survival link was tested only in deceased patients; proton benefit remains a possibility.

Measured with immunoSEQ multiplex PCR; TCRdb has only the in-frame clones, and not every one. The sample yields 68,000 or so clones, approximately 90% seen once. A word on this clone: Its cognate antigen is unknown.

This sample comprised peripheral blood, obtained from a patient treated with photon-based radiotherapy. The chain has TRBV2 and TRBJ2-7, with 10 bases matching TRBD2. The receptor's source is a woman aged 70 to 79 with pancreatic cancer. This CDR3 is CASRPASGSYEQYF. DNA of the CDR3: TGTGCCAGCAGGCCGGCTAGCGGGAGTTACGAGCAGTACTTC.